A selection of T cell receptor beta chains follows, all from one sample in a study of T cells in Graves' hyperthyroidism and ophthalmopathy. Via MiXCR, TCRdb re-called the multiplex PCR reads, giving one row per CDR3 protein. Of about 610,000 distinct CDR3 sequences listed, roughly 14% are singletons. Material: blood. These TCRs come from a woman in her thirties or forties with Graves' ophthalmopathy. Each CDR3 is given with its conserved first and last residue. A D gene is named only where the DNA matches it firmly. Part of the rows lack a size; the others show once, few, many or a class for expanded clones.

13,-,TRBJ1-1,many,TRBV29-1,CSASRGVGTEAFF,TGCAGCGCCAGCCGAGGGGTCGGCACTGAAGCTTTCTTT
11,-,TRBJ1-1,many,TRBV7-9,CASSSSLEAFF,TGTGCCAGCAGCTCAAGCCTTGAAGCTTTCTTT
14,-,TRBJ1-1,many,TRBV30,CAWRTWTADTEAFF,TGTGCCTGGAGGACTTGGACAGCCGACACTGAAGCTTTCTTT
13,-,TRBJ2-7,many,TRBV12-3/TRBV12-4,CASSWAGAAEQYF,TGTGCCAGCAGCTGGGCCGGGGCGGCCGAGCAGTACTTC
12,-,TRBJ1-5,-,TRBV25-1,CASSEYRRPQHF,TGTGCCAGCAGTGAATATCGGCGGCCCCAGCATTTT
15,-,TRBJ2-5,-,TRBV7-8,CASSPGTVLQETQYF,TGTGCCAGCAGCCCAGGGACGGTTCTCCAAGAGACCCAGTACTTC
21,TRBD1,TRBJ2-7,many,TRBV24-1,CATSDPSPGQGWWEAPYEQYF,TGTGCCACCAGTGATCCTTCGCCGGGACAGGGGTGGTGGGAGGCCCCTTACGAGCAGTACTTC
13,-,TRBJ1-2,many,TRBV7-8,CASSWDQMGGYTF,TGTGCCAGCAGCTGGGACCAGATGGGTGGCTACACCTTC
14,-,TRBJ2-7,many,TRBV6-1,CASSEEWRGYEQYF,TGTGCCAGCAGTGAAGAGTGGCGGGGCTACGAGCAGTACTTC
15,-,TRBJ2-7,-,TRBV2,CASSVLYMSSYEQYF,TGTGCCAGCAGTGTATTGTACATGAGCTCCTACGAGCAGTACTTC
12,-,TRBJ2-7,-,TRBV27,CASSSPGREQYF,TGTGCCAGCAGTTCCCCAGGGCGGGAGCAGTACTTC
15,TRBD2,TRBJ2-5,-,TRBV19,CASSRTGGLLETQYF,TGTGCCAGTAGTAGGACGGGAGGTTTATTGGAGACCCAGTACTTC
16,TRBD2,TRBJ2-2,-,TRBV5-5,CASTWGGTRPTGELFF,TGTGCCAGCACCTGGGGAGGGACTAGACCCACCGGGGAGCTGTTTTTT
16,TRBD1,TRBJ2-5,many,TRBV28,CATSSPPGQGQETQYF,TGTGCCACCTCATCCCCACCGGGACAGGGACAAGAGACCCAGTACTTC
15,TRBD2,TRBJ2-5,few,TRBV2,CASSGMAGESETQYF,TGTGCCAGCAGTGGGATGGCGGGAGAGTCAGAGACCCAGTACTTC
12,-,TRBJ2-3,few,TRBV29-1,CSVGSEADTQYF,TGCAGCGTTGGGAGCGAGGCAGATACGCAGTATTTT
14,TRBD1,TRBJ2-5,many,TRBV6-1,CASSETGGRETQYF,TGTGCCAGCAGTGAGACAGGGGGCCGGGAGACCCAGTACTTC
18,-,TRBJ1-2,many,TRBV7-2,CASSLGAGSTSFYYGYTF,TGTGCCAGCAGCTTAGGCGCAGGATCGACCAGTTTTTACTATGGCTACACCTTC
18,-,TRBJ2-3,-,TRBV5-6,CASSFDIGTSLYRDTQYF,TGTGCCAGCAGCTTTGATATAGGGACCTCACTATACCGCGATACGCAGTATTTT